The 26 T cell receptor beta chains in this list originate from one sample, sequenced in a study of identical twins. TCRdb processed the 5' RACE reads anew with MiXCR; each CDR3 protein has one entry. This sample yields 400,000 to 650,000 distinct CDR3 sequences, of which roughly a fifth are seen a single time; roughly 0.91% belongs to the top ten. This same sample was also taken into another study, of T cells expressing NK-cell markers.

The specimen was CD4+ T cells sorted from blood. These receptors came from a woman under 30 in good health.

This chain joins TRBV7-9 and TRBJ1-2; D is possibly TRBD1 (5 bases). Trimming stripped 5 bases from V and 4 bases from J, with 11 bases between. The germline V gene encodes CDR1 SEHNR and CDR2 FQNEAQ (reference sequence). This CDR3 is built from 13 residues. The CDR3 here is CASSPGRSYGYTF. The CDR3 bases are TGTGCCAGCAGCCCGGGACGGTCCTATGGCTACACCTTC.

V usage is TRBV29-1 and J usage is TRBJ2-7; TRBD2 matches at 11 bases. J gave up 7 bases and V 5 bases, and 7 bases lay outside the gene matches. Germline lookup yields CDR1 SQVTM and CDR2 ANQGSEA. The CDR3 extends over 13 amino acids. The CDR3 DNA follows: TGCAGCGTTTTACTAGCGGGAGAGTATGAGCAGTACTTC. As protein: CSVLLAGEYEQYF.

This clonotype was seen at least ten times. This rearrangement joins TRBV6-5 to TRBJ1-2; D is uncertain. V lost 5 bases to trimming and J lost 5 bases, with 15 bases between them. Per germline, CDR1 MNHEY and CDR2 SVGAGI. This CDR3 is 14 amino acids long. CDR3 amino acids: CASSNDPRTYGYTF. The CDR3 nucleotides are TGTGCCAGCAGTAACGACCCCAGGACGTATGGCTACACCTTC.

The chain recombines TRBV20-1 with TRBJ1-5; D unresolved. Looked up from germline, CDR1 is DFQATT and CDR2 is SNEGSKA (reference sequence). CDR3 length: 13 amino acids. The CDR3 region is CSLGGSSNQPQHF. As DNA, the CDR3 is TGCAGCCTGGGTGGCAGTAGCAATCAGCCCCAGCATTTT.

The CDR3 DNA sequence: TGTGCCAGCAGTTACTCCCCCGGACTAGCGGGGTTGGACGAGCAGTACTTC. Translating gives CASSYSPGLAGLDEQYF. The chain recombines TRBV6-2 or TRBV6-3 with TRBJ2-7; 12 bases agree with TRBD2. The J segment lost 5 bases and the V segment lost 0 bases, leaving 8 bases of the junction unmatched. This CDR3 region has 17 residues. Germline V gene data show CDR1 as MNHEY and CDR2 as SVGEGT.

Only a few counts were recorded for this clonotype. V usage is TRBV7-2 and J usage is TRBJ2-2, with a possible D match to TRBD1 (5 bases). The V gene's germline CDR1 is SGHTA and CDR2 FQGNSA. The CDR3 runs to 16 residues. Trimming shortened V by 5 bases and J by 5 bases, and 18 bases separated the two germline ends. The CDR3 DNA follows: TGTGCCAGCAGCCCCCAAGCCCAGGGTGAGACCGGGGAGCTGTTTTTT. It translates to CASSPQAQGETGELFF.

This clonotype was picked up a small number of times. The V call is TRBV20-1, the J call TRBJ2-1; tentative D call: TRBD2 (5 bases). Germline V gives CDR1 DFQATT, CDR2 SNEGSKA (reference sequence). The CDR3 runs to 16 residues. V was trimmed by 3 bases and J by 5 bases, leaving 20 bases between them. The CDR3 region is CSASGQRKIENNEQFF. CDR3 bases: TGCAGTGCTAGTGGGCAGCGGAAGATCGAGAACAATGAGCAGTTCTTC.

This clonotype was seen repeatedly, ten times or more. The DNA of the CDR3 is TGTGCCAGCGGCAAGAGAGCGGGGCGGGGTGAAGCTTTCTTT. Translation gives CASGKRAGRGEAFF. This sequence joins TRBV12-3 or TRBV12-4 and TRBJ1-1, with D tentatively TRBD1 (5 bases). CDR3 length: 14 amino acids. Trimming cost V 8 bases and J 7 bases, with 20 bases left between them.

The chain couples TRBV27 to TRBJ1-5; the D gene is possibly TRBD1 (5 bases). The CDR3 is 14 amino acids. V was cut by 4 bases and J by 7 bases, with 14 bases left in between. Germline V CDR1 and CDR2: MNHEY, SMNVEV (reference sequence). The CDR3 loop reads CASSYAGSGQPQHF. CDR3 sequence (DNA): TGTGCCAGCAGTTACGCAGGGTCGGGGCAGCCCCAGCATTTT.

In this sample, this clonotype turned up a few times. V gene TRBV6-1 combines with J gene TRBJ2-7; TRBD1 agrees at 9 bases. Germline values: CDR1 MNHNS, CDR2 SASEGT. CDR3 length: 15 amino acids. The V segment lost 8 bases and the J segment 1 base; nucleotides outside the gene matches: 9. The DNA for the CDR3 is TGTGCCAGCTCCGGGACGACAGGGGGTTCCTACGAGCAGTACTTC. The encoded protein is CASSGTTGGSYEQYF.

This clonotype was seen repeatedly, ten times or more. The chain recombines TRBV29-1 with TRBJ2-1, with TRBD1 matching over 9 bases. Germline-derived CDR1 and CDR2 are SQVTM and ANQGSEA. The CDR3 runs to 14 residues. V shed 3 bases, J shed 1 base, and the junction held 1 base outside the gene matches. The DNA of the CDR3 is TGCAGCGTTGAGGGACAGGGTTCCTACAATGAGCAGTTCTTC. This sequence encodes CSVEGQGSYNEQFF.

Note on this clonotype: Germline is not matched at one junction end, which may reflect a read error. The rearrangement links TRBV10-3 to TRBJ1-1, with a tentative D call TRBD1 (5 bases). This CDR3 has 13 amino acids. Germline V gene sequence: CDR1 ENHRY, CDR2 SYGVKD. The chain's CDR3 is CATTDTGNNEAFF. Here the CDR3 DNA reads TGTGCCACCACGGACACCGGGAACAATGAAGCTTTCTTT.

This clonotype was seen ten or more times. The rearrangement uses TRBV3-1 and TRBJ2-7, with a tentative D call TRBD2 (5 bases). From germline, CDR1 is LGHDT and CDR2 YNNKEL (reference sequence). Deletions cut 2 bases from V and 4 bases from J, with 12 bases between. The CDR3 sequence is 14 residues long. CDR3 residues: CASSQRRVVYEQYF. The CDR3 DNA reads TGTGCCAGCAGCCAACGGCGGGTTGTTTACGAGCAGTACTTC.

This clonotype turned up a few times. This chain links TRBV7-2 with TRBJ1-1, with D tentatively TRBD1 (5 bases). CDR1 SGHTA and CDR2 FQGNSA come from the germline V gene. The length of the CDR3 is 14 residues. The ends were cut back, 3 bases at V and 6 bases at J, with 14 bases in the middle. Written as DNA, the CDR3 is TGTGCCAGCAGCTTGATGTGGGGGACCTCTGAAGCTTTCTTT. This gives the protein CASSLMWGTSEAFF. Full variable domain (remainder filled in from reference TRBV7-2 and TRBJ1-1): GAGVSQSPSNKVTEKGKDVELRCDPISGHTALYWYRQSLGQGLEFLIYFQGNSAPDKSGLPSDRFSAERTGGSVSTLTIQRTQQEDSAVYLCASSLMWGTSEAFFGQGTRLTVV.

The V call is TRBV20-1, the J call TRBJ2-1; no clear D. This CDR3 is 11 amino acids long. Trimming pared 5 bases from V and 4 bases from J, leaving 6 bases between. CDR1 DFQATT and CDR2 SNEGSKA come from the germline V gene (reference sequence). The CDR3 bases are TGCAGTGCTTTTAGATACAATGAGCAGTTCTTC. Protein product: CSAFRYNEQFF.

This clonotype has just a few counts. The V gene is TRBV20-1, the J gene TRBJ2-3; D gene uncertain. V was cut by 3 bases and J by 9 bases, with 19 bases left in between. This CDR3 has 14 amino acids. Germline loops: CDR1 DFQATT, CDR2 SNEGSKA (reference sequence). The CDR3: CSASRGDSARTQYF. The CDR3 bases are TGCAGTGCTAGCCGAGGCGACTCCGCGAGAACGCAGTATTTT.

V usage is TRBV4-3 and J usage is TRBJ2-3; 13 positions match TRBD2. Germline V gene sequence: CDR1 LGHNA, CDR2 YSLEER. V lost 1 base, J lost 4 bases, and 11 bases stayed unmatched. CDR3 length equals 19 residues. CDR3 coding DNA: TGCGCCAGCAGCCAAGTCCCCTGGACTAGCGGGAGTAAGCCAGATACGCAGTATTTT. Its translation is CASSQVPWTSGSKPDTQYF.

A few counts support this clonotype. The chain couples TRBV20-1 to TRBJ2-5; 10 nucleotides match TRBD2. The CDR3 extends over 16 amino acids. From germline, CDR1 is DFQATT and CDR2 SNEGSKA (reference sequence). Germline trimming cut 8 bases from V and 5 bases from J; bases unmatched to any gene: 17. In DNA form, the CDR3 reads TGCAGTCCAAACAACCTACTAGCGGGGTTCAGGGAGACCCAGTACTTC. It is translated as CSPNNLLAGFRETQYF.

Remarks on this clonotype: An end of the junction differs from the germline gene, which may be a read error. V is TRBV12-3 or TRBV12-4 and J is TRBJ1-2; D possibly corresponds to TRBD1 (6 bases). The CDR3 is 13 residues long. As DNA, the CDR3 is TGTGCCAGCAGCTCAGGGGTTAGAAATGGCTTCACCTTC. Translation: CASSSGVRNGFTF.

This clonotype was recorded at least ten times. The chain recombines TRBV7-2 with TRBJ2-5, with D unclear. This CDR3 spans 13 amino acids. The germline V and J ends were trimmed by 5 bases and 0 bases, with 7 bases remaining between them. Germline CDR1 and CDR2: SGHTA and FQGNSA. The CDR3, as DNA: TGTGCCAGCAGCCGATTTCACCAAGAGACCCAGTACTTC. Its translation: CASSRFHQETQYF.

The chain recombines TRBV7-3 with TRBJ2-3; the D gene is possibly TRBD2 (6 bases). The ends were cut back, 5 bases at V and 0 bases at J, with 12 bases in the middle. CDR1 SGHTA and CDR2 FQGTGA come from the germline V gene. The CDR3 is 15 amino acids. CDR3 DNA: TGTGCCAGCAGCCGAAGCGGGCTGAGCACAGATACGCAGTATTTT. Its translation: CASSRSGLSTDTQYF.

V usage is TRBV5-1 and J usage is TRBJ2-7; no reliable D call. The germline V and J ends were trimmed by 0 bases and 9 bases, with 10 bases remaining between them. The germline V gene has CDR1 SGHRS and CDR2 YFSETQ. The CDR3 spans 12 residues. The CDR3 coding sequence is TGCGCCAGCAGCTTGGCTGGTGAGTGGCAGTACTTC. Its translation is CASSLAGEWQYF.

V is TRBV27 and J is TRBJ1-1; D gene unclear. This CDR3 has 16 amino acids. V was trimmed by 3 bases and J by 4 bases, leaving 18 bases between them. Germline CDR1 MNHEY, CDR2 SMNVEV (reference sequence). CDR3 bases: TGTGCCAGCAGTTTTTCCCCAGTCCGACGGGGCACTGAAGCTTTCTTT. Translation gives CASSFSPVRRGTEAFF.

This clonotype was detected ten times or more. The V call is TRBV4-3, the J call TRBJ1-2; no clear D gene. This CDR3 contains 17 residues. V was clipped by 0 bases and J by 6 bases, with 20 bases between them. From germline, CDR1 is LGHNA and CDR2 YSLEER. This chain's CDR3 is CASSQEVGLLGQHGYTF. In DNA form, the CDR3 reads TGCGCCAGCAGCCAAGAAGTGGGCCTCTTGGGCCAACATGGCTACACCTTC.

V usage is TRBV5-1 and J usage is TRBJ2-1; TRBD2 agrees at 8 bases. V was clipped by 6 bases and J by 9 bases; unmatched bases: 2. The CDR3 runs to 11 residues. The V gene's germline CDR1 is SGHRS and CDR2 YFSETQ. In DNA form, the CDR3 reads TGCGCCAGCACCCGGGGGGGTGAGCAGTTCTTC. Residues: CASTRGGEQFF.

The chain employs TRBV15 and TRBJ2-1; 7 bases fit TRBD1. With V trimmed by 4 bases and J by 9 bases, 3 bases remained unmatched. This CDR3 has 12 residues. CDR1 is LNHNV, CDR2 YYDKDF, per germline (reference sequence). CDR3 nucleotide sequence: TGTGCCACCAGCACCCACAGGGGTGAGCAGTTCTTC. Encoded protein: CATSTHRGEQFF.